This entry features one TCR beta chain sequence. Its specificity is not known. The CDR3 length is 10 residues. Germline V gene data show CDR1 as LNHDA and CDR2 as SQIVND (reference sequence). V was shortened by 4 bases and J by 13 bases, with 8 bases between the two germline ends. Method: immunoSEQ multiplex PCR; TCRdb's copy keeps in-frame clones and lacks some. The table lists about 270,000 clones, 60% to 80% of them singletons. These data come from a study of cytotoxic CD8 clonotypes in ibrutinib-treated CLL. Study as a whole: Response sampling took place at median 12 months of treatment, range 6 to 36. Mean yields were around 260,000 productive templates and some 90,000 productive rearrangements per sample. Overall study results and limits: Under therapy, public clonotypes either contracted or stayed stable, and they were uncommon. Clonality increased at ibrutinib response, then returned toward baseline at progression.

The rearrangement links TRBV19 to TRBJ2-1; D gene unclear. Sequences were derived from PBMCs, sampled at disease progression, from a patient treated with ibrutinib. The clonotype comes from a human donor with chronic lymphocytic leukemia. In DNA form, the CDR3 reads TGTGCCAGTAGTAGGGGTCATCAGTTCTTC. It yields the protein CASSRGHQFF. Full variable domain (outside the CDR3, taken from reference TRBV19 and TRBJ2-1): DGGITQSPKYLFRKEGQNVTLSCEQNLNHDAMYWYRQDPGQGLRLIYYSQIVNDFQKGDIAEGYSVSREKKESFPLTVTSAQKNPTAFYLCASSRGHQFFGPGTRLTVL.